Sequencing of this T cell receptor (beta chain) was carried out in a study of coeliac disease (dated by TCRdb to 2021 to 2024). For context, the study as a whole: Each coeliac patient was placed into one of three groups: newly diagnosed active disease, refractory coeliac disease type I, or disease controlled by a gluten-free diet. Refractory coeliac disease type I meant no response to a gluten-free diet for more than 12 months, together with immunophenotypically normal intraepithelial cells. Because high-resolution HLA typing was not available, biased TRBV7-2 usage was queried as a proof of principle. The study applied next-generation sequencing of rearranged TRB and TRG CDR3 regions to small intestinal lymphocyte fractions from coeliac and non-coeliac patients. The goal was to describe the TR repertoires of small intestinal T cells in active coeliac disease, in refractory type I coeliac disease, and in coeliac disease treated with a gluten-free diet. Of the approximately 30 patients in the full study, about 22 had coeliac disease confirmed by serology and 8 were controls with non-small intestinal disorders. TRB sequencing was successfully performed on samples from roughly 30 subjects, among which approximately 25 paired bulk unsorted intraepithelial and lamina propria cell samples were included. Overall results and qualifications from the work: TRB repertoires were mostly private, with most amino acid sequences found in only one sample, and V-gene usage showed no significant difference between disease groups. In the authors' view, the approach was unsuitable for unbiased detection of gliadin-specific T cells, since gliadin-specific T cells are scarce and rarely shared between patients. TRB and TRG repertoires of active coeliac intraepithelial and lamina propria samples showed lower clonality than controls, suggesting recruitment of diverse T cells. The separation of intraepithelial from lamina propria cells did not yield high-purity fractions, so cross-contamination between compartments was possible.

V is pared back by 7 bases and J by 4 bases, with 14 bases lying between the germline termini. From the germline V gene (reference sequence), CDR1 is LNHDA and CDR2 is SQIVND. The CDR3 spans 14 residues, from the cysteine through the phenylalanine. Only CDR3 DNA remains: 42 bases, in frame from the first base. The library came from the immunoSEQ multiplex PCR assay. In a multiplexed PCR, the TR loci were amplified; reverse primers were designed against J gene segments, whereas forward primers were designed against V gene segments. The amplified CDR3 regions were sequenced using the Illumina HiSeq System. As for the original processing: A nearest-neighbour algorithm merged closely related reads to remove PCR and sequencing errors and collapse data into unique sequences. Repertoires were summarised by clonality and by T cell density, defined as TR molecules per amount of genomic DNA input. CDR3 amino acid sequences present in at least 80% of unsorted samples were defined as public TRs, and these public TRs were then tested for differential abundance between coeliac and control samples. Differences in clonality and density between disease groups were tested by Kruskal-Wallis tests, followed by Dunn post-tests. The table was pulled from immuneACCESS by TCRdb, which kept in-frame rearrangements only. Such tables lose some clones; where checked, under half of the loss comes from unresolved V genes, and the rest has no known cause. Clonal size and the V and J genes are those of that table, whereas D and trimming came from the DNA. The sample table contains about 3,700 clones; only one count was recorded for about 70% of them. 8.5% of the sample rests with the top ten.

Aliquots of approximately 500,000 cells were frozen in DMSO/FBS in liquid nitrogen, and one aliquot per fraction was used for sequencing. Every one of the 30 study patients had an endoscopy and a small intestinal biopsy. Intraepithelial cells were released from biopsies by stirring for one hour at 37 degrees C in RPMI containing EGTA, MgCl2 and 1% FBS. Genomic DNA was extracted from frozen unsorted cell fractions using the Qiagen DNeasy blood extraction kit. About this clone: What this receptor recognizes is not known. No per-base quality is available; no much larger clone lies one base away.

The source material was intraepithelial lymphocytes from the gut. The sample's cell subset or site label, in plain terms: intraepithelial cell (IEC) fraction of small intestinal biopsy. This clonotype originated in a young man with celiac disease. Here the chain combines TRBV19 and TRBJ1-5, with a weak D call of TRBD1 (5 bases match). The CDR3 protein: CASNGGGGNQPQHF. The bases are TGTGCCAGTAACGGGGGGGGTGGGAATCAGCCCCAGCATTTT.